Listed below are T cell receptor beta chains from one sample, sequenced in a study of T cells in Graves' hyperthyroidism and ophthalmopathy. TCRdb fed the multiplex PCR reads into MiXCR, producing one record per CDR3 protein. Among 600,000 to 850,000 distinct CDR3 sequences listed, approximately 19% were seen once. Source material: blood. Every receptor here comes from a woman in her forties or fifties with Graves' hyperthyroidism that later progressed to Graves' ophthalmopathy. CDR3s include the opening cysteine and the closing phenylalanine or tryptophan. The D gene is left open where the match is weak. The listing skips clone size in some rows; elsewhere it reads once, few, many or a size class.

>many|TRBV20-1|NA|TRBJ1-5|16
CSAHPKGSRLNQPQHF
TGCAGTGCTCACCCCAAGGGGAGCAGACTCAATCAGCCCCAGCATTTT
>NA|TRBV27|TRBD1|TRBJ1-5|18
CASSFFHSGTGSVQPQHF
TGTGCCAGCAGTTTTTTCCACTCCGGGACAGGGTCCGTCCAGCCCCAGCATTTT
>NA|TRBV5-6|TRBD2|TRBJ2-3|15
CASSPRLAGGDTQYF
TGTGCCAGCAGCCCAAGACTAGCGGGGGGAGATACGCAGTATTTT
>few|TRBV6-8|TRBD1|TRBJ1-2|15
CATNSRDRGYYGYTF
TGTGCCACCAATTCCCGGGACAGGGGTTACTATGGCTACACCTTC
>many|TRBV12-3/TRBV12-4|NA|TRBJ2-5|11
CASSFYGTQYF
TGTGCCAGCAGTTTTTACGGGACCCAGTACTTC
>few|TRBV5-5|NA|TRBJ2-4|14
CASSRVGPGYIQYF
TGTGCCAGCAGCCGTGTCGGGCCCGGGTACATTCAGTACTTC
>NA|TRBV5-8|NA|TRBJ1-2|16
CASSVGPGLRNYGYTF
TGTGCCAGCAGCGTGGGACCGGGACTCCGAAACTATGGCTACACCTTC
>NA|TRBV9|NA|TRBJ1-2|14
CASSVTTANYGYTF
TGTGCCAGCAGCGTTACTACGGCCAACTATGGCTACACCTTC
>many|TRBV20-1|TRBD1|TRBJ1-2|14
CSADWTGQNYGYTF
TGCAGTGCTGACTGGACAGGGCAGAACTATGGCTACACCTTC
>NA|TRBV9|NA|TRBJ2-4|12
CASSVTENIQYF
TGTGCCAGCAGCGTAACTGAAAACATTCAGTACTTC
>few|TRBV7-9|NA|TRBJ1-4|16
CASSLRGADTNEKLFF
TGTGCCAGCAGCTTAAGAGGTGCAGATACGAATGAAAAACTGTTTTTT
>many|TRBV11-3|NA|TRBJ1-1|16
CASSLRMVWGNTEAFF
TGTGCCAGCAGCTTAAGGATGGTCTGGGGAAACACTGAAGCTTTCTTT
>few|TRBV7-8|NA|TRBJ2-2|12
CASAIMTGELFF
TGTGCCAGCGCGATTATGACCGGGGAGCTGTTTTTT
>many|TRBV11-2|TRBD1|TRBJ1-1|13
CASSLGQHTEAFF
TGTGCCAGCAGCTTGGGACAGCACACTGAAGCTTTCTTT
>NA|TRBV5-1|TRBD1|TRBJ1-1|14
CASSLGGQGREAFF
TGCGCCAGCAGCTTGGGAGGACAGGGCCGAGAAGCTTTCTTT
>few|TRBV5-6|TRBD1|TRBJ2-1|15
CASSLPGGTYNEQFF
TGTGCCAGCAGCTTGCCAGGGGGAACCTACAATGAGCAGTTCTTC
>few|TRBV27|NA|TRBJ2-5|13
CASIHLEEETQYF
TGTGCCAGCATCCACCTGGAGGAAGAGACCCAGTACTTC
>many|TRBV6-1|TRBD1|TRBJ2-5|13
CASTETGQETQYF
TGTGCCAGCACAGAGACAGGGCAAGAGACCCAGTACTTC
>NA|TRBV20-1|NA|TRBJ2-3|15
CSARDAGRSTDTQYF
TGCAGTGCTAGAGACGCTGGCAGGAGCACAGATACGCAGTATTTT
>NA|TRBV7-6|NA|TRBJ2-1|15
CASSYRVDDGDEQFF
TGTGCCAGCAGCTACAGGGTGGACGACGGTGATGAGCAGTTCTTC
>NA|TRBV6-1|TRBD2|TRBJ2-1|16
CASSASGGAHRDEQFF
TGTGCCAGCAGTGCTAGCGGGGGGGCTCACAGGGATGAGCAGTTCTTC
>many|TRBV12-3/TRBV12-4|NA|TRBJ2-7|12
CASSPFGYEQYF
TGTGCCAGCAGCCCTTTCGGGTACGAGCAGTACTTC
>many|TRBV4-1|NA|TRBJ2-7|16
CASSQVVVGNTYEQYF
TGCGCCAGCAGCCAAGTTGTCGTTGGAAACACCTACGAGCAGTACTTC
>NA|TRBV19|NA|TRBJ1-2|12
CASSIRGLGYTF
TGTGCCAGTAGTATCCGGGGTTTGGGCTACACCTTC
>few|TRBV6-1|NA|TRBJ1-1|15
CASRLQGQMNTEAFF
TGTGCCAGCAGACTCCAGGGGCAAATGAACACTGAAGCTTTCTTT
>NA|TRBV7-9|TRBD1|TRBJ1-2|16
CASSLEMTGPTYGYTF
TGTGCCAGCAGCCTAGAGATGACAGGGCCTACCTATGGCTACACCTTC
>NA|TRBV27|NA|TRBJ2-7|14
CASSQDSLSYEQYF
TGTGCCAGCAGCCAGGACTCCCTCTCCTACGAGCAGTACTTC
>NA|TRBV5-1|NA|TRBJ2-7|15
CASSFPGTPVPEQYF
TGCGCCAGCAGCTTCCCGGGGACCCCTGTTCCCGAGCAGTACTTC
>NA|TRBV28|TRBD1|TRBJ2-7|15
CASSSYRGAFYEQYF
TGTGCCAGCAGTTCCTACAGGGGCGCCTTCTACGAGCAGTACTTC
>NA|TRBV19|NA|TRBJ2-6|16
CASSIVPRAGANVLTF
TGTGCCAGTAGTATCGTACCTCGTGCTGGGGCCAACGTCCTGACTTTC
>NA|TRBV25-1|TRBD2|TRBJ2-4|20
CASSESRAGGPLEAKNIQYF
TGTGCCAGCAGTGAATCTAGGGCGGGGGGGCCATTAGAAGCCAAAAACATTCAGTACTTC
>NA|TRBV10-3|TRBD1|TRBJ1-6|16
CAISESKGQGHSPLHF
TGTGCCATCAGTGAGTCTAAGGGACAGGGTCATTCACCCCTCCACTTT